A selection of T cell receptor beta chains follows, all from one sample in a study of response to subunit inactivated influenza vaccine. TCRdb reanalysed the RT-PCR reads using MiXCR and keeps one entry per CDR3 protein. This sample has about 780,000 distinct CDR3 sequences, with around 18% found just once. The sequences come from PBMCs from blood, collected 5 days after vaccination. These receptors all come from a man in his fifties or sixties who received an inactivated influenza vaccine. Each CDR3 is given without its conserved first and last residue. The order of the fields is CDR3 protein, V gene, J gene, clone size. Size tells how often a clone was seen (once, few, many) or the class of an expanded clone, and some rows leave it out.

ASTLHDEQF	TRBV6-5	TRBJ2-1	few
ASTLTPEPSTDTQY	TRBV7-8	TRBJ2-3	.
ATSDLRDASTDTQY	TRBV24-1	TRBJ2-3	few
ASTTSGSSYNEQF	TRBV12-3/TRBV12-4	TRBJ2-1	many
SASLWEARELRLQETQY	TRBV20-1	TRBJ2-5	.
ASSPQGQLPGYT	TRBV18	TRBJ1-2	.
ASSPPLRDRGRRTDTQY	TRBV9	TRBJ2-3	.
ASSRLRGRSSYEQY	TRBV11-2	TRBJ2-7	many
ASSQVKAGGLYEQY	TRBV3-1	TRBJ2-7	.
SVGTGSGNTIY	TRBV29-1	TRBJ1-3	many
ASSRVPPPRGYT	TRBV27	TRBJ1-2	few
SVEDRRVEQF	TRBV29-1	TRBJ2-1	few
ASSQGPVWTRGTEAF	TRBV4-2	TRBJ1-1	.
ASSQEVAVGETQY	TRBV4-1	TRBJ2-5	.
ATSRARGRGQETQY	TRBV15	TRBJ2-5	few
ASSVIKESGNTQY	TRBV7-2	TRBJ2-3	few
ASSYSRGGEQY	TRBV6-2/TRBV6-3	TRBJ2-7	.
ASSSRGGDSYNEQF	TRBV6-2/TRBV6-3	TRBJ2-1	.
ASSPGLASYEQY	TRBV3-1	TRBJ2-7	many
ASSDSDSGNTIY	TRBV3-1	TRBJ1-3	.
ATRGNSGANVLT	TRBV24-1	TRBJ2-6	.
SATLTSGRSDGEQY	TRBV20-1	TRBJ2-7	.
ASSLIGARETQY	TRBV5-4	TRBJ2-5	once
ASKHRGTNYGYT	TRBV27	TRBJ1-2	few
AISPDGTYEQY	TRBV10-3	TRBJ2-7	few
ASSQGGQSYNEQF	TRBV4-2	TRBJ2-1	.
ASSPHPGARKETQY	TRBV12-3/TRBV12-4	TRBJ2-5	few
ASSEKDRSPLH	TRBV6-1	TRBJ1-6	few
SARVSGFTEAF	TRBV20-1	TRBJ1-1	.
ASSLSGRAGELF	TRBV12-3/TRBV12-4	TRBJ2-2	few
ASSWGPVTENEKLF	TRBV5-6	TRBJ1-4	.
ASSYPPGLARSTDTQY	TRBV7-8	TRBJ2-3	.
ASSGDRLAKNIQY	TRBV7-7	TRBJ2-4	few
ASSKDRGANQPQH	TRBV5-6	TRBJ1-5	many
ASSRDKEGETQY	TRBV5-1	TRBJ2-5	few
SASGTGSQNEQF	TRBV20-1	TRBJ2-1	.
ASSQETATLAKNIQY	TRBV4-3	TRBJ2-4	many
ASSLRPGRATDTQY	TRBV7-3	TRBJ2-3	.
ASSVEPTGNEKLF	TRBV9	TRBJ1-4	many
AIPITPRTGGNYEQY	TRBV10-3	TRBJ2-7	few
ASSPGQGREQY	TRBV18	TRBJ2-7	few
ASSLGGAGGEQY	TRBV5-1	TRBJ2-7	.
AISEGGLILSTDTQY	TRBV10-3	TRBJ2-3	many
SVSPTRTVYEQY	TRBV29-1	TRBJ2-7	.
ASTTRGDRSYEQY	TRBV6-5	TRBJ2-7	.
ASSLERVNNEQF	TRBV13	TRBJ2-1	few
ASSFVEGTDTQY	TRBV11-2	TRBJ2-3	few
ASRPGRGSYEQY	TRBV12-3/TRBV12-4	TRBJ2-7	.
ASSLVGRALGVDEQY	TRBV5-1	TRBJ2-7	.